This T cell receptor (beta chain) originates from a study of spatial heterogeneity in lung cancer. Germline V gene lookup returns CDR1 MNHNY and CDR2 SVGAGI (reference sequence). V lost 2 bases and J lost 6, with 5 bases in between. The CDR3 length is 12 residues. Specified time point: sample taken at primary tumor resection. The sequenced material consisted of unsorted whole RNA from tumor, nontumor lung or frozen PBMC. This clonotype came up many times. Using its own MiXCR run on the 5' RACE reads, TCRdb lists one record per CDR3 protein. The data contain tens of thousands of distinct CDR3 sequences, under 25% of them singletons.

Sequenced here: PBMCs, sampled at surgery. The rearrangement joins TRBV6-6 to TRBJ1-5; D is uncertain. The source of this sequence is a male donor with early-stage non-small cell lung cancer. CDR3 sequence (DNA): TGTGCCAGCAGTTACGAGGCTCAGCCCCAGCATTTT. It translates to CASSYEAQPQHF.